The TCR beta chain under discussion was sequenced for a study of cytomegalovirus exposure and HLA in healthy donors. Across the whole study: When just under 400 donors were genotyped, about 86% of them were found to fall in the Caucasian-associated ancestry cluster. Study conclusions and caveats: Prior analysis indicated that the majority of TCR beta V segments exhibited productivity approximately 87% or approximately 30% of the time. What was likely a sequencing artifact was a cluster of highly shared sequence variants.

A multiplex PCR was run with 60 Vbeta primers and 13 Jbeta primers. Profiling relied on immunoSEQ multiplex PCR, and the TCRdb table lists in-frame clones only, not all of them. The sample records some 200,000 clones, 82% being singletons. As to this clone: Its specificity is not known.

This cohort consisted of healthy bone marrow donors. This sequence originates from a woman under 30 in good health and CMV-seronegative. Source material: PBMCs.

This CDR3 is CASSQTSGPSYEQYF. CDR3 nucleotide sequence: TGCGCCAGCAGCCAGACTAGCGGTCCTTCCTACGAGCAGTACTTC. The V and J genes are TRBV4-1 and TRBJ2-5; 9 nucleotides line up with TRBD2. The J call may not be correct, given that the DNA end is closer to TRBJ2-7. The germline gives CDR1 MGHRA, CDR2 YSYEKL. The CDR3 sequence is 15 residues long.